A single sample gave rise to the 30 T cell receptor beta chains below, sequenced in a study of blood T cell repertoires in COVID-19. Libraries were prepared by immunoSEQ multiplex PCR; TCRdb keeps only in-frame clonotypes and omits some of them. This table has 150,000 or so clones, roughly nine tenths appearing once. The specimen was peripheral blood. These receptors were taken from a woman in her 70s with acute or convalescent COVID-19.

This rearrangement joins TRBV12-3 or TRBV12-4 to TRBJ2-5; D is perhaps TRBD2 (5 bases). Trimming took 1 base from V and 9 from J, leaving 9 bases between them. The CDR3 loop spans 12 amino acids. For the CDR3, the DNA is TGTGCCAGCAGTTTAGATCAACTAGCCCAGTACTTC. Translating gives CASSLDQLAQYF.

The V gene is TRBV7-9, the J gene TRBJ1-1; the D is unclear. The CDR3 is 14 residues long. The V gene lost 6 bases and the J gene lost 5 bases, with 16 bases spanning the gap. Germline CDR1 and CDR2: SEHNR and FQNEAQ (reference sequence). In DNA, the CDR3 is TGTGCCAGCAGTCCTTCAGGCTCAGGAACTGAAGCTTTCTTT. It specifies CASSPSGSGTEAFF.

The chain joins TRBV6-5 to TRBJ1-4; TRBD1 matches at 11 bases. The CDR3 sequence is 15 residues long. Germline V lookup: CDR1 MNHEY, CDR2 SVGAGI. The V and J ends lost 5 bases and 8 bases, in that order; junction bases with no gene match: 7. Here the CDR3 DNA reads TGTGCCAGCAGTCCCGGGACAGGGGGAGGGGAAAAACTGTTTTTT. It is translated as CASSPGTGGGEKLFF.

The chain employs TRBV27 and TRBJ1-6; D might be TRBD1 (5 bases). This CDR3 spans 14 amino acids. Between the trimmed V and J ends, which lost 3 bases and 11 bases, there was a span of 14 bases. The germline CDR1 and CDR2 sequences are MNHEY and SMNVEV (reference sequence). CDR3 sequence reads: CASSFGGLGTPLHF. The CDR3, as DNA: TGTGCCAGCAGTTTTGGGGGGTTGGGGACACCCCTCCACTTT.

The rearrangement links TRBV15 to TRBJ2-7; 9 nucleotides align to TRBD1. CDR1 is LNHNV and CDR2 is YYDKDF in the germline V gene (reference sequence). The V and J ends lost 5 bases and 3 bases, in that order; junction bases with no gene match: 8. The CDR3 is 15 amino acids. For the CDR3, the DNA is TGTGCCACCAGCCCCCGACAGGGGGGGTACTACGAGCAGTACGTC. This encodes CATSPRQGGYYEQYV.

The chain joins TRBV12-3 or TRBV12-4 to TRBJ2-1, with D possibly matching TRBD2 (6 bases). The CDR3 contains 12 residues. V lost 4 bases and J 12 bases, leaving 13 bases between the germline ends. DNA of the CDR3: TGTGCCAGCAGTTCGGGACTGGGGGTGCAGTTCTTC. Its protein product is CASSSGLGVQFF.

The genes are TRBV10-3 and TRBJ1-1, with 9 bases identical to TRBD1. Germline trimming cut 6 bases from V and 1 base from J; bases unmatched to any gene: 9. The germline V gene has CDR1 ENHRY and CDR2 SYGVKD. The CDR3 runs 16 residues. CDR3 sequence reads: CAIRGQPGQGNTEAFF. CDR3 nucleotide sequence: TGTGCCATCAGGGGCCAACCGGGACAGGGGAACACTGAAGCTTTCTTT.

This sequence joins TRBV4-2 and TRBJ2-5; 8 positions match TRBD2. The CDR3 length is 19 residues. The junction had 17 bases not matched to a gene; V was cut back by 0 bases and J by 5 bases. Germline V lookup: CDR1 LGHNA, CDR2 YNFKEQ. The CDR3 DNA reads as TGTGCCAGCAGCCAAGAGTTTGGGAGCGGGTCCCCGGGGGGGGAGACCCAGTACTTC. This codes for CASSQEFGSGSPGGETQYF.

In its sample, this clone was seen once. The chain carries TRBV7-8 and TRBJ1-6, with TRBD1 matching 7 bases. V lost 5 bases to trimming and J lost 5 bases; unmatched junction nucleotides: 18. Germline CDR1 and CDR2: SGHVS and FQNEAQ. CDR3 size: 19 residues. The chain's CDR3 is CASSNIGGAGGRNNSPLHF. CDR3 nucleotides: TGTGCCAGCAGCAACATAGGGGGAGCAGGGGGTAGGAATAATTCACCCCTCCACTTT.

The gene calls are TRBV5-6 and TRBJ2-5; 11 bases agree with TRBD1. Germline V gene data show CDR1 as SGHDT and CDR2 as YYEEEE. CDR3 length: 14 amino acids. V shed 4 bases and J 7 bases; nucleotides not matched to a gene: 6. CDR3 sequence reads: CASSADRGRVTQYF. For the CDR3, the DNA is TGTGCCAGCAGCGCGGACAGGGGGCGTGTGACCCAGTACTTC.

The V gene is TRBV7-2, the J gene TRBJ1-2, with 9 positions matching TRBD1. After removal of 4 bases from V and 4 bases from J, the junction contained 4 bases not matched to a gene. The length of the CDR3 is 14 residues. In germline, CDR1 is SGHTA, CDR2 FQGNSA. CDR3 sequence reads: CASSYEDRGYGYTF. DNA of the CDR3: TGTGCCAGCAGCTATGAGGACAGGGGCTATGGCTACACCTTC.

The rearrangement links TRBV24-1 to TRBJ2-3, with 7 positions matching TRBD1. CDR1 and CDR2 from the germline V gene are KGHDR and SFDVKD. The CDR3 totals 20 residues. The V segment lost 2 bases and the J segment 0 bases; nucleotides outside the gene matches: 16. Written as DNA, the CDR3 is TGTGCCACCAGTGATTCCGCTCCACAGGGGATGGGGGTCAGCACAGATACGCAGTATTTT. Protein sequence: CATSDSAPQGMGVSTDTQYF.

The CDR3 loop reads CASSFSRDRGNQPQHF. DNA of the CDR3: TGTGCCAGCAGTTTTTCTAGGGACAGGGGGAATCAGCCCCAGCATTTT. The chain recombines TRBV28 with TRBJ1-5; TRBD1 matches at 11 bases. The CDR3 extends over 16 amino acids. Germline V gene data show CDR1 as MDHEN and CDR2 as SYDVKM. V gave up 3 bases and J gave up 4 bases; unmatched junction bases: 5.

For the CDR3, the DNA is TGTGCCAGTAGTATACGTCCCGGGACTAGTTGGAATGAGCAGTTCTTC. Amino acids: CASSIRPGTSWNEQFF. The rearrangement joins TRBV19 to TRBJ2-1, with 8 bases lining up with TRBD2. Germline loops: CDR1 LNHDA, CDR2 SQIVND (reference sequence). V lost 2 bases to trimming and J lost 7 bases; unmatched junction nucleotides: 10. The CDR3 runs to 16 residues.

The chain links TRBV2 to TRBJ2-5; D possibly corresponds to TRBD2 (7 bases). CDR1 and CDR2 from the germline V gene are SNHLY and FYNNEI. Trimming took off 6 bases at V and 3 bases at J, with 20 bases between the two ends. CDR3 length: 16 residues. The CDR3 loop reads CASRRRGRGGEETQYF. The CDR3 DNA is TGTGCCAGCAGGCGGCGGGGTAGGGGGGGCGAAGAGACCCAGTACTTC.

The V and J genes are TRBV6-2 or TRBV6-3 and TRBJ2-4; tentatively, D is TRBD1 (6 bases). Germline lookup yields CDR1 MNHEY and CDR2 SVGEGT. The CDR3 totals 17 residues. V was clipped by 2 bases and J by 0 bases, with 14 bases between them. CDR3: CASSYNIKTGAKNIQYF. Here the CDR3 DNA reads TGTGCCAGCAGTTACAACATAAAGACAGGAGCCAAAAACATTCAGTACTTC.

J is TRBJ2-1 and V is TRBV6-2 or TRBV6-3; D gene ambiguous. The CDR3 runs to 11 residues. CDR1 is MNHEY and CDR2 is SVGEGT in the germline V gene. Trimming cost V 6 bases and J 7 bases, with 7 bases left between them. CDR3 in DNA: TGTGCCAGCAGCCTCGGGAATGAGCAGTTCTTC. Translation gives CASSLGNEQFF.

This chain joins TRBV6-5 and TRBJ1-1, with D uncertain. This CDR3 is built from 14 residues. Trimming removed 4 bases from V and 3 bases from J, with 12 bases in between. The germline CDR1 and CDR2 sequences are MNHEY and SVGAGI. Here the CDR3 reads CASSSPPSDTEAFF. CDR3 nucleotide sequence: TGTGCCAGCAGTTCCCCCCCCTCGGACACTGAAGCTTTCTTT.

The chain links TRBV6-1 to TRBJ1-5, with TRBD1 matching over 7 bases. This CDR3 contains 14 residues. Germline loops: CDR1 MNHNS, CDR2 SASEGT. With V trimmed by 2 bases and J by 6 bases, 4 bases remained unmatched. CDR3 sequence: CASSERGGGQPQHF. For the CDR3, the DNA is TGTGCCAGCAGTGAAAGAGGGGGCGGTCAGCCCCAGCATTTT.

This clone was seen just once. The chain recombines TRBV28 with TRBJ1-2, with 11 bases fitting TRBD1. From germline, CDR1 is MDHEN and CDR2 SYDVKM. V dropped 6 bases and J dropped 7; count of bases not matched to a gene: 10. This CDR3 comprises 15 residues. This CDR3 reads CASSPQLGQGGGYTF. Written as DNA, the CDR3 is TGTGCCAGCAGCCCCCAATTGGGACAGGGGGGTGGCTACACCTTC.

This clone was recorded a few times. The genes are TRBV9 and TRBJ1-1; no clear D. Germline CDR1 reads SGDLS; CDR2 reads YYNGEE. This CDR3 comprises 15 residues. V dropped 0 bases and J dropped 1 base, with 10 bases sitting between them. The CDR3 spells CASSVVLSSNTEAFF. CDR3 DNA sequence: TGTGCCAGCAGCGTAGTTCTCAGTTCGAACACTGAAGCTTTCTTT.

The rearrangement links TRBV7-9 to TRBJ2-5, with 8 bases lining up with TRBD1. The germline V gene encodes CDR1 SEHNR and CDR2 FQNEAQ (reference sequence). The trim removed 2 bases at V and 4 bases at J, leaving 3 bases unmatched. This CDR3 is 14 amino acids long. Here the CDR3 reads CASSLTGGGETQYF. The CDR3 DNA reads TGTGCCAGCAGCTTAACAGGGGGAGGAGAGACCCAGTACTTC.

The chain employs TRBV3-1 (or the pseudogene TRBV3-2) and TRBJ2-1; D unclear. The V gene lost 1 base and the J gene lost 5 bases, with 15 bases spanning the gap. The CDR3 is 16 amino acids. Germline assignment: CDR1 LGHDT and CDR2 YNNKEL (reference sequence). The CDR3 DNA reads TGTGCCAGCAGCCAAGGCGTGGTAAAGCTCCACAATGAGCAGTTCTTC. Residues: CASSQGVVKLHNEQFF.

With respect to this clone: At the DNA level, this CDR3 is encoded by other sequences in the same sample as well. The J gene is TRBJ1-2, the V gene TRBV2; 10 positions match TRBD1. In germline, CDR1 is SNHLY, CDR2 FYNNEI. The CDR3 sequence is 13 residues long. V lost 6 bases to trimming and J lost 5 bases; unmatched junction nucleotides: 3. CDR3 nucleotides: TGTGCCAGCAGCGAGGGACAGGGGTATGGCTACACCTTC. Its translation is CASSEGQGYGYTF. Filled out from reference TRBV2 and TRBJ1-2, the complete variable domain reads EPEVTQTPSHQVTQMGQEVILRCVPISNHLYFYWYRQILGQKVEFLVSFYNNEISEKSEIFDDQFSVERPDGSNFTLKIRSTKLEDSAMYFCASSEGQGYGYTFGSGTRLTVV.

The chain recombines TRBV6-2 or TRBV6-3 with TRBJ1-2; 8 bases align to TRBD1. This CDR3 is 13 amino acids long. The V segment lost 6 bases and the J segment 8 bases; nucleotides outside the gene matches: 8. Per germline, CDR1 MNHEY and CDR2 SVGEGT. The CDR3 is CASSRTGIQGYTF. The DNA of the CDR3 is TGTGCCAGCAGCCGGACAGGGATCCAGGGCTACACCTTC.

This clone occurred a few times. The V gene is TRBV12-3 or TRBV12-4, the J gene TRBJ1-2, with D possibly matching TRBD1 (6 bases). V lost 5 bases and J lost 8, with 15 bases in between. This CDR3 is built from 13 residues. The CDR3 protein is CASSNTGFGGYTF. CDR3 in DNA: TGTGCCAGCAGTAACACAGGGTTTGGCGGCTACACCTTC.

The genes are TRBV27 and TRBJ1-5; D gene uncertain. There are 13 residues in the CDR3. Deletions cut 5 bases from V and 6 bases from J, with 11 bases between. Germline loops: CDR1 MNHEY, CDR2 SMNVEV (reference sequence). DNA of the CDR3: TGTGCCAGCAGTCGTATGGGAGGTCAGCCCCAGCATTTT. This translates into CASSRMGGQPQHF.

This clone was recorded once. This chain links TRBV28 with TRBJ2-5, with D uncertain. CDR1 and CDR2 from the germline V gene are MDHEN and SYDVKM. This CDR3 comprises 10 residues. Trimming pared 11 bases from V and 5 bases from J, leaving 9 bases between. Here the CDR3 DNA reads TGTGCCGCGGCCGGGGAGACCCAGTACTTC. It is translated as CAAAGETQYF.

A few counts support this clone. V is TRBV10-1 and J is TRBJ2-3, with TRBD2 matching over 9 bases. The CDR3 consists of 16 residues. V trimming: 2 bases; J trimming: 2 bases; junction bases outside the gene matches: 5. CDR1 is WNHNN, CDR2 SYGVQD, per germline (reference sequence). CDR3 coding DNA: TGCGCCAGCAGTGAGCTGCGGGGGGGTTACACAGATACGCAGTATTTT. Its translation is CASSELRGGYTDTQYF.

The chain joins TRBV29-1 to TRBJ1-5; TRBD1 matches at 8 bases. Germline V gene data show CDR1 as SQVTM and CDR2 as ANQGSEA. The V and J ends lost 4 bases and 5 bases, in that order; junction bases with no gene match: 4. This CDR3 contains 13 residues. CDR3 protein: CSVAQGEHQPQHF. CDR3 sequence (DNA): TGCAGCGTTGCACAGGGGGAACATCAGCCCCAGCATTTT.